The 15 T cell receptor beta chains given below trace back to one sample, sequenced in a study of T-cell reconstitution after alpha-beta-depleted transplantation in children. The library targeted TCRbeta and was prepared with unique molecular identifiers. TCRdb used MiXCR to reprocess the PCR reads, holding one entry per CDR3 protein. The sample includes 240,000 or so distinct CDR3 sequences, around 12% seen only once; the top ten take roughly 2.6%. Sequenced material: PBMCs from the stem cell graft donor, taken from the stem cell graft. These receptors were collected from a human donor who donated a stem cell graft to a child with acute lymphoblastic leukemia.

This clonotype has a count of ten or more. The rearrangement joins TRBV27 to TRBJ2-5, with D possibly matching TRBD2 (6 bases). Trimming pared 3 bases from V and 5 bases from J, leaving 13 bases between. CDR1 is MNHEY, CDR2 SMNVEV, per germline (reference sequence). This CDR3 has 14 residues. The CDR3 loop is CASSFFGEEETQYF. CDR3 coding DNA: TGTGCCAGCAGTTTCTTCGGGGAGGAGGAGACCCAGTACTTC.

This clonotype was counted at least ten times. The genes are TRBV7-2 and TRBJ2-7, with D perhaps TRBD2 (7 bases). In germline, CDR1 is SGHTA, CDR2 FQGNSA. CDR3 size: 11 residues. V gave up 6 bases and J gave up 9 bases, with 12 bases separating them. CDR3 DNA: TGTGCCAGCAGTTACGGGGGGCGGCAGTACTTC. It encodes CASSYGGRQYF.

This clonotype turned up a few times. V is TRBV19 and J is TRBJ2-1; the match to TRBD2 covers 8 bases. Losses at the gene ends were 9 bases for V and 2 bases for J; bases not matched to a gene: 3. The CDR3 is 13 amino acids. CDR1 and CDR2 (germline): LNHDA, SQIVND (reference sequence). This chain's CDR3 is CASRSGTYNEQFF. DNA for the CDR3: TGTGCCAGCCGTAGCGGGACCTACAATGAGCAGTTCTTC.

This clonotype was seen ten or more times. The chain joins TRBV3-1 to TRBJ2-7, with 7 bases lining up with TRBD2. With 0 bases clipped from V and 2 bases from J, the junction kept 4 bases outside the gene matches. Looked up from germline, CDR1 is LGHDT and CDR2 is YNNKEL (reference sequence). The CDR3 covers 15 residues. CDR3 in amino acids: CASSQDPTSAYEQYF. Written as DNA, the CDR3 is TGTGCCAGCAGCCAAGATCCCACTAGCGCCTACGAGCAGTACTTC.

The gene calls are TRBV7-2 and TRBJ2-1; TRBD2 matches 7 bases. The CDR3 loop spans 14 amino acids. V shed 6 bases and J 5 bases; nucleotides not matched to a gene: 7. Germline CDR1 is SGHTA and CDR2 is FQGNSA. The CDR3 sequence: CASRLWGGNNEQFF. In DNA form, the CDR3 reads TGTGCCAGCAGACTTTGGGGGGGAAACAATGAGCAGTTCTTC.

This clonotype has at least ten counts. This rearrangement joins TRBV14 to TRBJ2-5; D possibly corresponds to TRBD1 (5 bases). CDR1 and CDR2 from the germline V gene are SGHDN and FVKESK. There are 16 residues in the CDR3. Trimming left V 6 bases short and J 1 base short, with 18 bases between. Written as DNA, the CDR3 is TGTGCCAGCAGTAGAGGAGAACAGGCCCTCCAAGAGACCCAGTACTTC. This sequence encodes CASSRGEQALQETQYF.

Ten or more counts support this clonotype. This chain connects TRBV20-1 to TRBJ1-5, with D maybe TRBD1 (6 bases). The V gene lost 1 base and the J gene lost 0 bases, with 13 bases spanning the gap. Germline-derived CDR1 and CDR2 are DFQATT and SNEGSKA (reference sequence). This CDR3 is 16 amino acids long. CDR3 bases: TGCAGTGCTAGAGGTCCAGGGGCATATAGCAATCAGCCCCAGCATTTT. This sequence encodes CSARGPGAYSNQPQHF.

This clonotype was recorded many times. The chain recombines TRBV7-2 with TRBJ2-1; TRBD1 matches 8 bases. This CDR3 contains 16 residues. Germline lookup yields CDR1 SGHTA and CDR2 FQGNSA. Germline trimming cut 4 bases from V and 1 base from J; bases unmatched to any gene: 6. The CDR3: CASSYQGALSYNEQFF. The CDR3 DNA sequence: TGTGCCAGCAGCTATCAGGGGGCACTTTCCTACAATGAGCAGTTCTTC.

This clonotype was recorded at least ten times. The rearrangement links TRBV10-3 to TRBJ2-2; D remains unclear. Germline CDR1 ENHRY, CDR2 SYGVKD. The CDR3 runs 13 residues. Deletions cut 3 bases from V and 5 bases from J, with 7 bases between. The CDR3 loop is CAISDRRTGELFF. The CDR3 region has the DNA TGTGCCATCAGTGATAGACGGACCGGGGAGCTGTTTTTT.

This clonotype was recorded at least ten times. The chain combines TRBV7-2 with TRBJ1-1; no reliable D call. The CDR3 runs to 14 residues. Looked up from germline, CDR1 is SGHTA and CDR2 is FQGNSA. Trimming stripped 5 bases from V and 8 bases from J, with 18 bases between. The CDR3 loop is CASSPFEGSLEAFF. The CDR3 nucleotides read TGTGCCAGCAGCCCTTTCGAGGGCTCACTAGAAGCTTTCTTT.

This clonotype was detected ten times or more. The genes are TRBV7-3 and TRBJ2-3, with TRBD2 identical over 7 bases. The germline CDR1 and CDR2 sequences are SGHTA and FQGTGA. The trim removed 5 bases at V and 2 bases at J, leaving 19 bases unmatched. The CDR3 length is 19 residues. The CDR3 sequence is CASSANRVGREKNTDTQYF. CDR3 in DNA: TGTGCCAGCAGCGCCAATCGTGTAGGGCGGGAGAAGAACACAGATACGCAGTATTTT.

Only a few counts were recorded for this clonotype. The chain carries TRBV7-6 and TRBJ2-1; D remains unclear. CDR3 length: 11 residues. V was pared by 4 bases and J by 8 bases, with 6 bases between. Germline CDR1 reads SGHVS; CDR2 reads FNYEAQ. The CDR3 DNA sequence: TGTGCCAGCAGCTCCGCCCATGAGCAGTTCTTC. Translated: CASSSAHEQFF.

Only a few counts were recorded for this clonotype. A much larger clone differs by one base, so this may be a read error. This chain connects TRBV13 to TRBJ2-6; possible D gene TRBD1, 5 bases. The CDR3 loop spans 14 amino acids. Looked up from germline, CDR1 is PRHDT and CDR2 is FYEKMQ (reference sequence). CDR3 amino acids: CASSDSSGANGLTF. The CDR3 bases are TGTGCCAGCAGCGACAGCTCTGGGGCCAACGGCCTGACTTTC.

Many counts were recorded for this clonotype. V and J are TRBV9 and TRBJ2-1; D gene ambiguous. Germline-derived CDR1 and CDR2 are SGDLS and YYNGEE. The CDR3 sequence is 12 residues long. Deletions cut 0 bases from V and 8 bases from J, with 6 bases between. The DNA of the CDR3 is TGTGCCAGCAGCGTAGGAGGCGATGAGCAGTTCTTC. Translating it yields CASSVGGDEQFF. Full variable domain (rest looked up from reference TRBV9 and TRBJ2-1): DSGVTQTPKHLITATGQRVTLRCSPRSGDLSVYWYQQSLDQGLQFLIQYYNGEERAKGNILERFSAQQFPDLHSELNLSSLELGDSALYFCASSVGGDEQFFGPGTRLTVL.

A remark on this clonotype: Just one base apart from a much larger clone, this may be a read error. The CDR3 ends on some other residue instead of the conserved phenylalanine or tryptophan, so this is likely a read error. The CDR3 reads CSARHGAGGNTIYL. CDR3 nucleotides: TGCAGTGCTAGACATGGGGCAGGTGGAAACACCATATATTTG. The chain couples TRBV20-1 to TRBJ1-3; weak D call: TRBD1 (5 bases). The ends were cut back, 2 bases at V and 3 bases at J, with 11 bases in the middle. The CDR3 sequence is 14 residues long. Germline CDR1 DFQATT, CDR2 SNEGSKA (reference sequence).